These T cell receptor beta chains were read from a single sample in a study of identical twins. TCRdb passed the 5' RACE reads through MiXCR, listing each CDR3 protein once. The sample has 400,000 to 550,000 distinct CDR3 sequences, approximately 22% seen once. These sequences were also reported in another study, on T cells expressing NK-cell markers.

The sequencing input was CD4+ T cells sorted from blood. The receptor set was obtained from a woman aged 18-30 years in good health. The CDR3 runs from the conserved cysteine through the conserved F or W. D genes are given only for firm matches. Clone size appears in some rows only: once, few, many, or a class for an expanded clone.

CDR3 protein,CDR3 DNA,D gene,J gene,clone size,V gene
CASSPSGSLGTEAFF,TGTGCCAGCTCACCATCCGGGAGTTTGGGCACTGAAGCTTTCTTT,-,TRBJ1-1,few,TRBV18
CSASGTSGKNSYEQYF,TGCAGTGCTTCTGGGACTAGCGGGAAGAATTCCTACGAGCAGTACTTC,TRBD2,TRBJ2-7,-,TRBV20-1
CASSSGVGYNEQFF,TGCGCCAGCAGCTCAGGGGTAGGGTACAATGAGCAGTTCTTC,-,TRBJ2-1,few,TRBV5-1
CASSHHSARGGSYNEQFF,TGTGCCAGCAGCCATCACAGCGCCCGGGGGGGGTCCTACAATGAGCAGTTCTTC,TRBD2,TRBJ2-1,-,TRBV11-2
CASSPGTVLYNSPLHF,TGTGCCAGCTCACCCGGGACAGTCCTCTATAATTCACCCCTCCACTTT,TRBD1,TRBJ1-6,-,TRBV18
CSARAPTGATEAFF,TGCAGTGCTAGAGCCCCAACAGGGGCCACTGAAGCTTTCTTT,TRBD1,TRBJ1-1,-,TRBV20-1
CSGGSNNEQFF,TGCAGCGGAGGGTCCAACAATGAGCAGTTCTTC,-,TRBJ2-1,-,TRBV29-1
CASSYRLSTSGSFYEQYF,TGTGCCAGCAGTTATCGATTGTCGACTAGCGGGAGCTTCTACGAGCAGTACTTC,TRBD2,TRBJ2-7,-,TRBV6-5
CASSQIVSGPEAFF,TGTGCCAGCAGCCAAATCGTATCAGGGCCTGAAGCTTTCTTT,-,TRBJ1-1,-,TRBV3-1
CASSPGGRGGRTYEQYF,TGTGCCAGCAGCCCGGGAGGGCGAGGGGGACGAACCTACGAGCAGTACTTC,TRBD2,TRBJ2-7,-,TRBV11-2
CASSLARLSGTPDTQYF,TGCGCCAGCAGCTTGGCCCGGCTGAGTGGGACCCCAGATACGCAGTATTTT,-,TRBJ2-3,-,TRBV5-1
CASSVGPRNEKLFF,TGTGCCAGCAGCGTAGGGCCCCGCAATGAAAAACTGTTTTTT,-,TRBJ1-4,-,TRBV9
CASSSVEVWGETKYF,TGTGCCAGCAGCTCTGTTGAGGTTTGGGGAGAGACCAAGTACTTC,-,TRBJ2-5,-,TRBV7-2
CASSRTGTGSYNEQFF,TGTGCCAGCAGCCGTACCGGGACAGGGTCCTACAATGAGCAGTTCTTC,TRBD1,TRBJ2-1,few,TRBV12-3/TRBV12-4
CSASRFSDEQYF,TGCAGTGCCAGCCGTTTCAGCGACGAGCAGTACTTC,-,TRBJ2-7,-,TRBV20-1
CSAGEDRGLGYTF,TGCAGCGCCGGGGAGGACAGGGGGCTCGGCTACACCTTC,TRBD1,TRBJ1-2,-,TRBV29-1
CASSDPLASSYNEQFF,TGTGCCAGCAGTGATCCCCTAGCGAGCTCCTACAATGAGCAGTTCTTC,-,TRBJ2-1,-,TRBV2
CASSDREGSSGANVLTF,TGTGCCAGCAGTGACAGGGAGGGGAGCTCTGGGGCCAACGTCCTGACTTTC,TRBD2,TRBJ2-6,-,TRBV6-1
CASTSQRRGPGYEQYF,TGTGCCAGCACTTCCCAAAGAAGGGGCCCGGGATACGAGCAGTACTTC,-,TRBJ2-7,many,TRBV7-9
CASTRRRGVGRGLNEQFF,TGTGCCAGCACCCGGAGGCGGGGGGTGGGCAGGGGGCTTAATGAGCAGTTCTTC,-,TRBJ2-1,-,TRBV7-2
CASSYSRDIGEAFF,TGTGCCAGCAGTTACAGTCGGGACATCGGTGAAGCTTTCTTT,-,TRBJ1-1,once,TRBV6-5
CASTLGGSSGSGADTQYF,TGTGCCAGCACCCTAGGCGGGTCTAGCGGGAGTGGGGCAGATACGCAGTATTTT,TRBD2,TRBJ2-3,few,TRBV5-4
CASSEPGNGDTEAFF,TGTGCCAGCAGTGAACCAGGTAACGGGGACACTGAAGCTTTCTTT,-,TRBJ1-1,-,TRBV25-1
CASSPQRLLSTDTQYF,TGTGCCAGCAGCCCTCAGCGGTTGCTTAGCACAGATACGCAGTATTTT,-,TRBJ2-3,-,TRBV11-2
CAFNLSPRYRTFGNTIYF,TGTGCCTTCAACTTAAGCCCGCGGTACAGAACCTTTGGAAACACCATATATTTT,-,TRBJ1-3,-,TRBV12-3/TRBV12-4
CSAAQGFGYTF,TGCAGTGCTGCACAGGGGTTTGGCTACACCTTC,TRBD1,TRBJ1-2,-,TRBV20-1
CSVGRESGYEQYF,TGCAGCGTTGGGAGGGAGTCCGGCTACGAGCAGTACTTC,-,TRBJ2-7,-,TRBV29-1
CASSAGGGLRREQYF,TGTGCCAGTAGCGCGGGAGGGGGACTGCGGCGCGAGCAGTACTTC,TRBD2,TRBJ2-7,-,TRBV19